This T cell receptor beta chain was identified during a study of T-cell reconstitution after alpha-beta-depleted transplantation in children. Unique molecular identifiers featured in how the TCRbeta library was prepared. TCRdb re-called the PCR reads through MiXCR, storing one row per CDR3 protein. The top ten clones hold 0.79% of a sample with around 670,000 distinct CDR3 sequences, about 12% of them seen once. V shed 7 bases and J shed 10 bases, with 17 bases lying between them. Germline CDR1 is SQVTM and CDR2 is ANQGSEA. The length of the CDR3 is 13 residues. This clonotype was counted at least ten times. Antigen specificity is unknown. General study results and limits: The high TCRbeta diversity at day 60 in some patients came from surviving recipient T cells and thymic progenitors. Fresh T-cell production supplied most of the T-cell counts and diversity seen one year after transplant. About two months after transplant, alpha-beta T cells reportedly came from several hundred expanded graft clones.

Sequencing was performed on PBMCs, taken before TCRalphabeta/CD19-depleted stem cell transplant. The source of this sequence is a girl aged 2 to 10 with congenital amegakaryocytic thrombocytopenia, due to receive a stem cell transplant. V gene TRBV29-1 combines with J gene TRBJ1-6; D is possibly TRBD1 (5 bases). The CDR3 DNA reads TGCAGCGCAGCCGGGGCCGGAGGGTCACCCCTCCACTTT. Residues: CSAAGAGGSPLHF. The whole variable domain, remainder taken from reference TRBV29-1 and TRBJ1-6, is SAVISQKPSRDICQRGTSLTIQCQVDSQVTMMFWYRQQPGQSLTLIATANQGSEATYESGFVIDKFPISRPNLTFSTLTVSNMSPEDSSIYLCSAAGAGGSPLHFGNGTRLTVT.